This TCR beta chain was captured by sequencing in a study of graft-versus-host responses after intestinal transplantation. With regard to this clone: Its target is not known.

The CDR3 spans 14 residues. The V gene lost 5 bases and the J gene lost 6 bases, with 14 bases spanning the gap. CDR1 and CDR2 (germline): SGHVS, FNYEAQ. The protocol was immunoSEQ multiplex PCR, while the TCRdb copy is restricted to in-frame clones and leaves out a portion. The table records fewer than 150,000 clones, around nine tenths of them present only once. The chain joins TRBV7-6 to TRBJ2-1; weak D call: TRBD2 (5 bases). Sample: unstimulated CD4+ T cells sorted from spleen or lymph node cells, taken before intestinal transplant. The receptor's source is a human donor who received an intestinal transplant. DNA for the CDR3: TGTGCCAGCAGCCTCCGGACGAGCGGCAATGAGCAGTTCTTC. This sequence encodes CASSLRTSGNEQFF.